These 27 T cell receptor beta chains were sequenced from one sample in a study of cytomegalovirus exposure and HLA in healthy donors. In the PCR, 60 Vbeta and 13 Jbeta primers were used. TCRdb keeps only in-frame clones here, not all; method: immunoSEQ multiplex PCR. Its listing shows around 75,000 clones. The specimen was PBMCs. These receptors were collected from a boy between 10 and 17 years old in good health and CMV-seronegative.

The genes are TRBV18 and TRBJ1-2; a possible D gene is TRBD1 (5 bases). Between the trimmed V and J ends, which lost 6 bases and 4 bases, there was a span of 21 bases. The germline V gene has CDR1 KGHSH and CDR2 LQKENI. The CDR3 is 16 amino acids. CDR3 DNA sequence: TGTGCCAGCTCCCATCAGGGAGGAAGCTGGCCCTATGGCTACACCTTC. Translated: CASSHQGGSWPYGYTF.

The rearrangement links TRBV7-2 to TRBJ1-5; 8 bases are shared with TRBD1. The V gene end was trimmed by 5 bases and the J gene end by 4 bases; junction bases not matched to a gene: 7. Looked up from germline, CDR1 is SGHTA and CDR2 is FQGNSA. This CDR3 has 15 residues. The chain's CDR3 is CASSPPDRDNQPQHF. DNA for the CDR3: TGTGCCAGCAGCCCACCGGACAGGGATAATCAGCCCCAGCATTTT.

The CDR3 nucleotides read TGTGCCAGCAGTGAATCAGGTACAGGCCTGTCGCAGTACTTC. Residues: CASSESGTGLSQYF. The chain employs TRBV25-1 and TRBJ2-7, with D perhaps TRBD1 (5 bases). Trimming cost V 1 base and J 9 bases, with 16 bases left between them. This CDR3 is 14 amino acids long. The germline gives CDR1 MGHDK, CDR2 SYGVNS.

The gene calls are TRBV5-8 and TRBJ1-4; perhaps TRBD1 as D (5 bases). Trimming left V 0 bases short and J 7 bases short, with 10 bases between. Per germline, CDR1 SGHTS and CDR2 YDEGEE. This CDR3 region has 14 residues. The CDR3 DNA reads TGTGCCAGCAGCTTGGTCCAGGGCGCTGAAAAACTGTTTTTT. Amino acid sequence: CASSLVQGAEKLFF.

This sequence joins TRBV4-3 and TRBJ2-2; D unresolved. Germline V gene data show CDR1 as LGHNA and CDR2 as YSLEER. This CDR3 has 13 residues. The ends were cut back, 5 bases at V and 2 bases at J, with 6 bases in the middle. The CDR3 is CASSDTNTGELFF. In nucleotides, the CDR3 is TGCGCCAGCAGCGATACAAACACCGGGGAGCTGTTTTTT.

V is TRBV18 and J is TRBJ1-1; 7 bases are a match to TRBD1. V was clipped by 6 bases and J by 5 bases; unmatched bases: 12. The V gene's germline CDR1 is KGHSH and CDR2 LQKENI. The CDR3 sequence is 15 residues long. Here the CDR3 DNA reads TGTGCCAGCTCTCTACAGGGGAGAGGACGGACTGAAGCTTTCTTT. It yields the protein CASSLQGRGRTEAFF.

The chain employs TRBV28 and TRBJ2-7; D may be TRBD1 (6 bases). Germline loops: CDR1 MDHEN, CDR2 SYDVKM. The V and J ends lost 2 bases and 7 bases respectively, with 21 bases between them. CDR3 length: 16 residues. The CDR3 reads CASSLGRGRGRGEQYF. The CDR3 DNA sequence: TGTGCCAGCAGTTTAGGTCGGGGCAGGGGCAGGGGTGAGCAGTACTTC.

The chain uses TRBV7-3 and TRBJ1-1, with no clear D. Germline V gene sequence: CDR1 SGHTA, CDR2 FQGTGA. This CDR3 has 12 residues. The germline V and J ends were trimmed by 4 bases and 12 bases, with 15 bases remaining between them. As DNA, the CDR3 is TGTGCCAGCAGCTCATCAGGCCCTCACCCTTTCTTT. Translated: CASSSSGPHPFF.

V and J are TRBV7-3 and TRBJ2-1, with 7 nucleotides matching TRBD2. Trimming took 1 base from V and 5 from J; bases not matched to a gene: 8. Germline lookup yields CDR1 SGHTA and CDR2 FQGTGA. CDR3 length: 16 amino acids. This CDR3 reads CASSLMANRGDNEQFF. CDR3 in DNA: TGTGCCAGCAGCTTAATGGCCAATCGGGGGGACAATGAGCAGTTCTTC.

The chain uses TRBV2 and TRBJ1-1; 7 bases line up with TRBD1. The V segment lost 10 bases and the J segment 4 bases; nucleotides outside the gene matches: 15. Per germline, CDR1 SNHLY and CDR2 FYNNEI. The CDR3 runs 15 residues. The CDR3 reads CANAPPQGSGTEAFF. CDR3 nucleotide sequence: TGTGCCAACGCTCCTCCACAGGGGTCGGGCACTGAAGCTTTCTTT. Supplemented by reference TRBV2 and TRBJ1-1, the full variable domain reads EPEVTQTPSHQVTQMGQEVILRCVPISNHLYFYWYRQILGQKVEFLVSFYNNEISEKSEIFDDQFSVERPDGSNFTLKIRSTKLEDSAMYFCANAPPQGSGTEAFFGQGTRLTVV.

V usage is TRBV4-3 and J usage is TRBJ2-7, with a tentative D call TRBD2 (5 bases). The V and J ends lost 1 base and 0 bases respectively, with 10 bases between them. The CDR3 consists of 15 residues. CDR1 and CDR2 from the germline V gene are LGHNA and YSLEER. In DNA, the CDR3 is TGCGCCAGCAGCCAAGGAGAGGGAAGCTCCTACGAGCAGTACTTC. It is translated as CASSQGEGSSYEQYF.

This chain links TRBV9 with TRBJ2-1, with 13 bases that match TRBD2. Losses at the gene ends were 4 bases for V and 5 bases for J; bases not matched to a gene: 6. Germline CDR1 is SGDLS and CDR2 is YYNGEE. The CDR3 runs to 16 residues. The CDR3 sequence: CASSPRLAGGDNEQFF. CDR3 bases: TGTGCCAGCAGCCCCAGACTAGCGGGGGGTGACAATGAGCAGTTCTTC.

The chain links TRBV7-2 to TRBJ2-7; TRBD2 matches at 10 bases. This CDR3 is built from 15 residues. After removal of 1 base from V and 4 bases from J, the junction contained 4 bases not matched to a gene. In germline, CDR1 is SGHTA, CDR2 FQGNSA. The CDR3 sequence is CASSLELAGTYEQYF. The DNA of the CDR3 is TGTGCCAGCAGCTTAGAACTAGCGGGGACTTACGAGCAGTACTTC.

This sequence joins TRBV4-1 and TRBJ2-1; 7 bases map to TRBD1. CDR3 size: 15 residues. The trim removed 0 bases at V and 4 bases at J, leaving 3 bases unmatched. CDR1 and CDR2 from the germline V gene are MGHRA and YSYEKL. In nucleotides, the CDR3 is TGCGCCAGCAGCCAAGACACGACAGGGTACAATGAGCAGTTCTTC. As protein: CASSQDTTGYNEQFF.

This chain connects TRBV6-6 to TRBJ2-3; D is perhaps TRBD1 (5 bases). Trimming removed 3 bases at V and 1 base at J, with 8 bases between. This CDR3 comprises 14 residues. The germline V gene encodes CDR1 MNHNY and CDR2 SVGAGI (reference sequence). CDR3: CASSYSGRTDTQYF. The CDR3 nucleotides are TGTGCCAGCAGTTATTCAGGGCGCACAGATACGCAGTATTTT.

V usage is TRBV6-1 and J usage is TRBJ1-5; TRBD1 might be the D (5 bases). In germline, CDR1 is MNHNS, CDR2 SASEGT. Trimming removed 3 bases at V and 6 bases at J, with 15 bases between. The CDR3 loop spans 15 amino acids. The CDR3: CASSESGRVGQPQHF. CDR3 coding DNA: TGTGCCAGCAGTGAGTCAGGCAGGGTAGGTCAGCCCCAGCATTTT.

In regard to this clone: Other DNA sequences in the sample encode the same CDR3. This chain uses TRBV5-1 with TRBJ1-1, with a weak D call TRBD1 (6 bases). CDR1 and CDR2 from the germline V gene are SGHRS and YFSETQ. Trimming took off 2 bases at V and 1 base at J, with 6 bases between the two ends. CDR3 length: 13 residues. The CDR3 here is CASSLQGNTEAFF. The CDR3 DNA sequence: TGCGCCAGCAGCTTACAGGGGAACACTGAAGCTTTCTTT. The variable domain in full, completed from reference TRBV5-1 and TRBJ1-1, reads KAGVTQTPRYLIKTRGQQVTLSCSPISGHRSVSWYQQTPGQGLQFLFEYFSETQRNKGNFPGRFSGRQFSNSRSEMNVSTLELGDSALYLCASSLQGNTEAFFGQGTRLTVV.

This chain uses TRBV11-2 with TRBJ1-1; D gene unclear. The ends were cut back, 1 base at V and 1 base at J, with 4 bases in the middle. The CDR3 is 13 residues long. From germline, CDR1 is SGHAT and CDR2 FQNNGV. The CDR3 sequence: CASSLGRNTEAFF. DNA of the CDR3: TGTGCCAGCAGCTTAGGTAGGAACACTGAAGCTTTCTTT.

The V and J genes are TRBV6-1 and TRBJ2-7; 7 bases map to TRBD2. The germline V gene has CDR1 MNHNS and CDR2 SASEGT. This CDR3 is built from 14 residues. The V gene end was trimmed by 1 base and the J gene end by 7 bases; junction bases not matched to a gene: 7. CDR3 nucleotide sequence: TGTGCCAGCAGTGAAGGCGGGGGATCTAGGGAGCAGTACTTC. This translates into CASSEGGGSREQYF.

The chain carries TRBV6-5 and TRBJ2-4; TRBD2 aligns across 9 bases. The germline V gene encodes CDR1 MNHEY and CDR2 SVGAGI. This CDR3 is built from 15 residues. The V gene end was trimmed by 4 bases and the J gene end by 3 bases; junction bases not matched to a gene: 4. Here the CDR3 reads CASSSSGKVKNIQYF. DNA for the CDR3: TGTGCCAGCAGTTCTAGCGGGAAGGTCAAAAACATTCAGTACTTC.

The V and J genes are TRBV25-1 and TRBJ1-5, with 8 positions matching TRBD1. Looked up from germline, CDR1 is MGHDK and CDR2 is SYGVNS. CDR3 size: 13 residues. J was trimmed by 7 bases and V by 8 bases; bases with no gene match: 7. CDR3 bases: TGTGCCAGCGCTGGACAGGGAACACAGCCCCAGCATTTT. Amino acids: CASAGQGTQPQHF.

The rearrangement links TRBV19 to TRBJ1-1, with TRBD1 identical over 7 bases. V gave up 5 bases and J gave up 4 bases; unmatched junction bases: 7. The CDR3 runs to 14 residues. Germline CDR1 and CDR2: LNHDA and SQIVND (reference sequence). CDR3 sequence (DNA): TGTGCCAGTAGTCCAAGGGGGCTAGTCACTGAAGCTTTCTTT. Translating gives CASSPRGLVTEAFF.

The V gene is TRBV2, the J gene TRBJ2-6; D is perhaps TRBD1 (5 bases). The germline V and J ends were trimmed by 3 bases and 0 bases, with 15 bases remaining between them. This CDR3 is 18 amino acids long. Germline CDR1 SNHLY, CDR2 FYNNEI. The CDR3 is CASSESQGPHSGANVLTF. The CDR3 DNA sequence: TGTGCCAGCAGTGAGTCGCAGGGTCCACACTCTGGGGCCAACGTCCTGACTTTC.

The chain joins TRBV7-2 to TRBJ1-1; maybe TRBD1 (6 bases). The V end lost 5 bases, the J end lost 5 bases, and 9 bases lay between the germline ends. The CDR3 has 12 residues. Germline CDR1 and CDR2: SGHTA and FQGNSA. CDR3: CASSRGWTEAFF. The CDR3 nucleotides are TGTGCCAGCAGCAGGGGGTGGACTGAAGCTTTCTTT.

This chain links TRBV9 with TRBJ1-3; 9 nucleotides agree with TRBD1. Germline CDR1 and CDR2: SGDLS and YYNGEE. J lost 4 bases, V lost 3 bases, and 5 bases had no gene match. The CDR3 runs 15 residues. The CDR3 loop is CASSDHRGPGNTIYF. CDR3 sequence (DNA): TGTGCCAGCAGCGACCACAGGGGGCCAGGAAACACCATATATTTT.

The CDR3 region has the DNA TGTGCCACCAGCAGAGACAAGACGAGGATGAGGGTTGTGAACACTGAAGCTTTCTTT. It encodes CATSRDKTRMRVVNTEAFF. V is TRBV15 and J is TRBJ1-1, with D uncertain. Germline-derived CDR1 and CDR2 are LNHNV and YYDKDF (reference sequence). There are 19 residues in the CDR3. Trimming shortened V by 0 bases and J by 0 bases, and 20 bases separated the two germline ends.

J is TRBJ2-3 and V is TRBV9; D uncertain. V was cut by 3 bases and J by 2 bases, with 4 bases left in between. This CDR3 has 12 amino acids. Germline CDR1 SGDLS, CDR2 YYNGEE. The CDR3 sequence is CASSAYTDTQYF. CDR3 coding DNA: TGTGCCAGCAGCGCCTACACAGATACGCAGTATTTT.